Listed below are T cell receptor beta chains from one sample, sequenced in a study of cytomegalovirus exposure and HLA in healthy donors. Sequenced by immunoSEQ multiplex PCR; TCRdb stores in-frame clones only, minus some. The sample table sets out around 50,000 clones. The specimen was PBMCs. The receptors come from a woman aged 25-40 years in good health and CMV-seropositive. Each CDR3 is given with its conserved first and last residue. Fields, in order: J gene, V gene, CDR3 protein.

TRBJ2-7 | TRBV30 | CAWSVRRQDSYEQYF
TRBJ1-1 | TRBV19 | CASAGGNTEAFF
TRBJ2-7 | TRBV13 | CASSFTGLSYEQYF
TRBJ1-1 | TRBV10-2 | CASSESAGVNTEAFF
TRBJ2-7 | TRBV25-1 | CASSYTGHVYEQYF
TRBJ2-6 | TRBV4-1 | CASSRASAGANVLTF
TRBJ1-5 | TRBV6-1 | CAASGDFGNQPQHF
TRBJ1-2 | TRBV10-3 | CAISGNRGRGHGYTF
TRBJ1-2 | TRBV5-1 | CASSLAQTGLGYTF
TRBJ1-3 | TRBV7-9 | CASSFGSSSGNTIYF